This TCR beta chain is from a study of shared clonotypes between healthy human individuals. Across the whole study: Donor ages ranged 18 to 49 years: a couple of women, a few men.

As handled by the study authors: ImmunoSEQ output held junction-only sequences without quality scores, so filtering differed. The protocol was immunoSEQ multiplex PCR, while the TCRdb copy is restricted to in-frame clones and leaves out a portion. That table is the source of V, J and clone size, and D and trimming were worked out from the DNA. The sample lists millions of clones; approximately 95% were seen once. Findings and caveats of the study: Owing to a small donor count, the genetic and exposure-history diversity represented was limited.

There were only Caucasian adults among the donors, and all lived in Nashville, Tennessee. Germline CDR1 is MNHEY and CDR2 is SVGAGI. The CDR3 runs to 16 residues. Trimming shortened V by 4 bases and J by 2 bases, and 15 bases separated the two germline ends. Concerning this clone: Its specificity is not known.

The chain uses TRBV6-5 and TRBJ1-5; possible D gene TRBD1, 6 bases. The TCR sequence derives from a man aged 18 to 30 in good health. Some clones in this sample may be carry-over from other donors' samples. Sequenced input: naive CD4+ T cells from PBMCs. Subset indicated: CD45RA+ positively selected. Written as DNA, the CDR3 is TGTGCCAGCAGTTTGGGGGCCCGGGGAGGCAATCAGCCCCAGCATTTT. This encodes CASSLGARGGNQPQHF.